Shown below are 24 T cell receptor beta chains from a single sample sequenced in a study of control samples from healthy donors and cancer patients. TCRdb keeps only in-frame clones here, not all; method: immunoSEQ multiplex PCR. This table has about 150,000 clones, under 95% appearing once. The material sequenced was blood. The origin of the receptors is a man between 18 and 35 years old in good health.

CDR3 in DNA: TGTGCCAGCAGATCTAGGGGATTAGGGAATCAGCCCCAGCATTTT. This gives the protein CASRSRGLGNQPQHF. The rearrangement joins TRBV6-5 to TRBJ1-5; TRBD1 is a possible D gene (5 bases). The V gene's germline CDR1 is MNHEY and CDR2 SVGAGI. The CDR3 consists of 15 residues. Trimming pared 6 bases from V and 4 bases from J, leaving 16 bases between.

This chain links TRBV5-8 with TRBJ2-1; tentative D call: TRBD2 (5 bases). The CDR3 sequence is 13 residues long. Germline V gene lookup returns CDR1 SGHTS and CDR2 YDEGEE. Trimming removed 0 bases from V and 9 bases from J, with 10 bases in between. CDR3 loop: CASSLAPTSEQFF. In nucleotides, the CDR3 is TGTGCCAGCAGCTTGGCCCCTACTAGTGAGCAGTTCTTC.

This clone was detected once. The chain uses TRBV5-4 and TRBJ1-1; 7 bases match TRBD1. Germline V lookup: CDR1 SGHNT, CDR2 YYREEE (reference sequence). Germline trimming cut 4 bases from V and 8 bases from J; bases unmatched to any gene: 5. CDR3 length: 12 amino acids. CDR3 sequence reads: CASSGDSAEAFF. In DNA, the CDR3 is TGTGCCAGCAGCGGGGACAGCGCAGAAGCTTTCTTT.

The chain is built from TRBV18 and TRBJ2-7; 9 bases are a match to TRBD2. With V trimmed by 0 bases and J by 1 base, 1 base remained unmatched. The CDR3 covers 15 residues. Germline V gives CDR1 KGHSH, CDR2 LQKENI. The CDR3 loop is CASSPPTSGSYEQYF. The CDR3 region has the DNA TGTGCCAGCTCACCACCGACTAGCGGTTCCTACGAGCAGTACTTC.

CDR3 sequence: CASSLTGVTGELFF. In DNA form, the CDR3 reads TGTGCCAGCAGCTTAACAGGGGTGACCGGGGAGCTGTTTTTT. The rearrangement links TRBV11-2 to TRBJ2-2; 7 bases agree with TRBD1. J lost 5 bases, V lost 2 bases, and 2 bases had no gene match. The CDR3 totals 14 residues. Germline CDR1 is SGHAT and CDR2 is FQNNGV.

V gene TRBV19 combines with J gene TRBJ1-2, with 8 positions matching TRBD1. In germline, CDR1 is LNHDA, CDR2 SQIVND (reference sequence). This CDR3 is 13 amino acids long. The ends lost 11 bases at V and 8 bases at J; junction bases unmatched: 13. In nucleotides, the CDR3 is TGTGCCGTTTACATAGGGGACAGGTACGGCTACACCTTC. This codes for CAVYIGDRYGYTF.

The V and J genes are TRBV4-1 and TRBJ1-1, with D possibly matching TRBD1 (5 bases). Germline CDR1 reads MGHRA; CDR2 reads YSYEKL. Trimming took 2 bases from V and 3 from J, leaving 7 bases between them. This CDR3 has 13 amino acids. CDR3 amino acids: CASSQMGDTEAFF. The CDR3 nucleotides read TGCGCCAGCAGCCAAATGGGGGACACTGAAGCTTTCTTT.

CDR3 amino acids: CASSYSPQGLATNEQFF. The CDR3 bases are TGTGCCAGCAGTTACTCCCCTCAAGGACTAGCGACCAATGAGCAGTTCTTC. J is TRBJ2-1 and V is TRBV28; 9 nucleotides line up with TRBD2. Germline CDR1 is MDHEN and CDR2 is SYDVKM. CDR3 size: 17 residues. Trimming cost V 4 bases and J 6 bases; bases outside gene matches: 13. Drawing the rest from reference TRBV28 and TRBJ2-1, the complete variable domain is DVKVTQSSRYLVKRTGEKVFLECVQDMDHENMFWYRQDPGLGLRLIYFSYDVKMKEKGDIPEGYSVSREKKERFSLILESASTNQTSMYLCASSYSPQGLATNEQFFGPGTRLTVL.

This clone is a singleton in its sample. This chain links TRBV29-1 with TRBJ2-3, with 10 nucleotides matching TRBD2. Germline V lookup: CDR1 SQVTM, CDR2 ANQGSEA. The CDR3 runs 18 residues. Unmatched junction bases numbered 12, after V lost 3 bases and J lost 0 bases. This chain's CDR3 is CSVEASGRSALSTDTQYF. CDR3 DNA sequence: TGCAGCGTTGAGGCTAGCGGGAGATCCGCCCTTAGCACAGATACGCAGTATTTT.

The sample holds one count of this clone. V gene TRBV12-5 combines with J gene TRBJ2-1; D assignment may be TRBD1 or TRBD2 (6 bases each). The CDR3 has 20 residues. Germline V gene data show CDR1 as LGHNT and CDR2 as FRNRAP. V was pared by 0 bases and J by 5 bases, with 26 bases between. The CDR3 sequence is CASGLVLDGQVRGPHNEQFF. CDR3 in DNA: TGTGCTAGTGGTTTGGTACTAGATGGTCAGGTTCGGGGGCCACACAATGAGCAGTTCTTC.

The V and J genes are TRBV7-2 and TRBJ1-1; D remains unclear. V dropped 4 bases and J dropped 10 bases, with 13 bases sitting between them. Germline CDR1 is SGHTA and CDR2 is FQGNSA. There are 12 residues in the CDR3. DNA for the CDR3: TGTGCCAGCAGCTCCGGACGGGGAAGAGCTTTCTTT. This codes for CASSSGRGRAFF. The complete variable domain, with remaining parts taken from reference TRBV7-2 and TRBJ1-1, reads GAGVSQSPSNKVTEKGKDVELRCDPISGHTALYWYRQSLGQGLEFLIYFQGNSAPDKSGLPSDRFSAERTGGSVSTLTIQRTQQEDSAVYLCASSSGRGRAFFGQGTRLTVV.

This CDR3 is CASSQDPNEKLFF. The CDR3 DNA sequence: TGTGCCAGCAGCCAAGACCCTAATGAAAAACTGTTTTTT. The V call is TRBV3-1 (or the pseudogene TRBV3-2), the J call TRBJ1-4; D remains unclear. Looked up from germline, CDR1 is LGHDT and CDR2 is YNNKEL (reference sequence). Trimming took off 0 bases at V and 3 bases at J, with 2 bases between the two ends. This CDR3 has 13 amino acids.

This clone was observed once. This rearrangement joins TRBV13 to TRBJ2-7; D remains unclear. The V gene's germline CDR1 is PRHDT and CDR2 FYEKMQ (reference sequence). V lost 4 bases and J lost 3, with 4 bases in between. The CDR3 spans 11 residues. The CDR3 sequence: CASSSDYEQYF. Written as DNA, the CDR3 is TGTGCCAGCAGCTCGGACTACGAGCAGTACTTC.

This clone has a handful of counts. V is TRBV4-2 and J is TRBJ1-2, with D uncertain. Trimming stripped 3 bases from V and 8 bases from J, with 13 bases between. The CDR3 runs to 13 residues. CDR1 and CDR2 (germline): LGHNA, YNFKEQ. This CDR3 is CASSQGFLGGYTF. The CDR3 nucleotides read TGTGCCAGCAGCCAGGGCTTCTTAGGCGGCTACACCTTC.

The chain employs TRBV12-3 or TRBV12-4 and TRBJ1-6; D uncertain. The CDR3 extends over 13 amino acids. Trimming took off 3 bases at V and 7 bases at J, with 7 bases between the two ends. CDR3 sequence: CASSLTRNSPLHF. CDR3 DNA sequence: TGTGCCAGCAGTTTGACAAGGAATTCACCCCTCCACTTT.

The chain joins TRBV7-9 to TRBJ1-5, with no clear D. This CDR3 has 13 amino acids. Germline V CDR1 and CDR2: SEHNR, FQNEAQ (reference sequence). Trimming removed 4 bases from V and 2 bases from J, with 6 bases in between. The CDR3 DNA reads TGTGCCAGCAGCTCGACGGGCAATCAGCCCCAGCATTTT. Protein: CASSSTGNQPQHF. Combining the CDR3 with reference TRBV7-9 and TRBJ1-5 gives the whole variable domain DTGVSQNPRHKITKRGQNVTFRCDPISEHNRLYWYRQTLGQGPEFLTYFQNEAQLEKSRLLSDRFSAERPKGSFSTLEIQRTEQGDSAMYLCASSSTGNQPQHFGDGTRLSIL.

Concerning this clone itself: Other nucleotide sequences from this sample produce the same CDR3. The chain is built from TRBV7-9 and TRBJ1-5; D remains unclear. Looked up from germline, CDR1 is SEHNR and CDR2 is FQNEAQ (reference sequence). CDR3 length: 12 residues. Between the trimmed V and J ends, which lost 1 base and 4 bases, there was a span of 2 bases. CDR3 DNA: TGTGCCAGCAGCTTAGTTAATCAGCCCCAGCATTTT. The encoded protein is CASSLVNQPQHF.

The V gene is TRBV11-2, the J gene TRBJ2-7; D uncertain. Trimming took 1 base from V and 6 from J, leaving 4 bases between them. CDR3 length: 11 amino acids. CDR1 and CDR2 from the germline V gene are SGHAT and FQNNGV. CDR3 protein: CASSLGREQYF. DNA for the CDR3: TGTGCCAGCAGCTTAGGGCGCGAGCAGTACTTC.

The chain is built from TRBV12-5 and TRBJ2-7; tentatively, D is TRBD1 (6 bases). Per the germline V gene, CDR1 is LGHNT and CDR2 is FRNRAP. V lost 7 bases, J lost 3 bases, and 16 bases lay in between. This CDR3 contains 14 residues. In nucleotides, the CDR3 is TGTGCTAGTGTTGGGCAGGGGATCTTCTACGAGCAGTACTTC. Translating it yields CASVGQGIFYEQYF.

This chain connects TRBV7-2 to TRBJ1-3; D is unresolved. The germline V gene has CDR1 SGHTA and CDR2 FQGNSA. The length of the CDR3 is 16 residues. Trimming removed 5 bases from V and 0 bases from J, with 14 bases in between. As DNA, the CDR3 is TGTGCCAGCAGCCGGGAGGGCACCACCTCTGGAAACACCATATATTTT. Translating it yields CASSREGTTSGNTIYF.

This CDR3 reads CASSIPGGDNQPQHF. The CDR3 nucleotides read TGTGCCAGTAGTATTCCGGGCGGGGACAATCAGCCCCAGCATTTT. The chain recombines TRBV19 with TRBJ1-5, with D unresolved. V lost 3 bases, J lost 3 bases, and 12 bases lay in between. CDR3 length equals 15 residues. Germline-derived CDR1 and CDR2 are LNHDA and SQIVND (reference sequence).

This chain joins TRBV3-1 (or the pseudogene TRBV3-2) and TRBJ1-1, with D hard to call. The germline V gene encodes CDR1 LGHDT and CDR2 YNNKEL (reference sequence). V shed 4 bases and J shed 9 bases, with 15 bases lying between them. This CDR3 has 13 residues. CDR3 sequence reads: CASSPPIAEKAFF. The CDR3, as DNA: TGTGCCAGCAGCCCCCCCATCGCAGAGAAAGCTTTCTTT.

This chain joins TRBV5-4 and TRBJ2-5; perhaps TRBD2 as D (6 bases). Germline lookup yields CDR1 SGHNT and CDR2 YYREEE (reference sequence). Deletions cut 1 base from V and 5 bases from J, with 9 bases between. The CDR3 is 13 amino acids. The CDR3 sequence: CASSLPGAETQYF. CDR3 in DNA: TGTGCCAGCAGCTTGCCGGGAGCGGAGACCCAGTACTTC.

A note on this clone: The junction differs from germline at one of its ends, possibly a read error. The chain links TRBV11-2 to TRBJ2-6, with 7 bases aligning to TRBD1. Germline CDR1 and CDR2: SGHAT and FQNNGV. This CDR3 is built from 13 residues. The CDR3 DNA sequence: TGTGCCAGCAGCTTAGTTTCAGGGGGTGCCCGATACTTC. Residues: CASSLVSGGARYF. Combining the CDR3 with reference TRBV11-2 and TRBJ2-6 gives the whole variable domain EAGVAQSPRYKIIEKRQSVAFWCNPISGHATLYWYQQILGQGPKLLIQFQNNGVVDDSQLPKDRFSAERLKGVDSTLKIQPAKLEDSAVYLCASSLVSGGARYFGAGSRLTVL.